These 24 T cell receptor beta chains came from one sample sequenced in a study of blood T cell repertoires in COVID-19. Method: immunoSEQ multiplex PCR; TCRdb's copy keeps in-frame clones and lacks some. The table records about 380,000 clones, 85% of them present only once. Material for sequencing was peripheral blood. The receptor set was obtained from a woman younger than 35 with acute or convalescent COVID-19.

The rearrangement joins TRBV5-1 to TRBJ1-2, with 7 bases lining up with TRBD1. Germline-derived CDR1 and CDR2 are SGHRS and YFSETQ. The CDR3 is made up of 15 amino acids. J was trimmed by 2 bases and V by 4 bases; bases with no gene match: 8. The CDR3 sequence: CASSLTGVPNYGYTF. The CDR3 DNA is TGCGCCAGCAGCCTTACAGGGGTCCCAAACTATGGCTACACCTTC.

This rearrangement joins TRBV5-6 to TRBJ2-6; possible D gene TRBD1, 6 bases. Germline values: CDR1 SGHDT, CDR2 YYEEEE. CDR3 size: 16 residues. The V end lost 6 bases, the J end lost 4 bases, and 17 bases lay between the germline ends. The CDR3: CASTFLWTVGANVLTF. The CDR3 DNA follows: TGTGCCAGCACCTTCTTATGGACAGTCGGGGCCAACGTCCTGACTTTC.

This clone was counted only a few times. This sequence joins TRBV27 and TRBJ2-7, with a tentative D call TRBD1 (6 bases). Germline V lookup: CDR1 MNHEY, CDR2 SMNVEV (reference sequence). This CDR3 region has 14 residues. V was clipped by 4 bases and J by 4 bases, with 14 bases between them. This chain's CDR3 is CASSSFGQPYEQYF. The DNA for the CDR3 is TGTGCCAGCAGTTCTTTTGGACAGCCTTACGAGCAGTACTTC.

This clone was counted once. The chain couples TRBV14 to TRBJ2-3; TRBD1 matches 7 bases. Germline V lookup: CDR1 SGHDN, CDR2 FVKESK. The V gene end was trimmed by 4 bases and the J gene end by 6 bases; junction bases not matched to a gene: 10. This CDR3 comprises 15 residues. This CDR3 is CASSPDRVHHDTQYF. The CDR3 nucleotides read TGTGCCAGCAGCCCCGACAGGGTCCACCACGATACGCAGTATTTT.

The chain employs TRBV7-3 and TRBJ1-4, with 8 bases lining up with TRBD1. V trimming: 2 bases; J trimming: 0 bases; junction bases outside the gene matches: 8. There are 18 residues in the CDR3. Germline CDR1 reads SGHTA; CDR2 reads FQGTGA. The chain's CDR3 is CASSLLQGDFATNEKLFF. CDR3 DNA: TGTGCCAGCAGCTTACTACAGGGGGACTTTGCAACTAATGAAAAACTGTTTTTT. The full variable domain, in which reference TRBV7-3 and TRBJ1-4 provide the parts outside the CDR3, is GAGVSQTPSNKVTEKGKYVELRCDPISGHTALYWYRQSLGQGPEFLIYFQGTGAADDSGLPNDRFFAVRPEGSVSTLKIQRTERGDSAVYLCASSLLQGDFATNEKLFFGSGTQLSVL.

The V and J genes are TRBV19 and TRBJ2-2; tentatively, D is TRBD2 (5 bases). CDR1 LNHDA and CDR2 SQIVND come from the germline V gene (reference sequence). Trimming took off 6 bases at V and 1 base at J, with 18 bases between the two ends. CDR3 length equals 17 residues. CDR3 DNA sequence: TGTGCCAGTAGCCGTCTAGCTGGAGCCTTGAACACCGGGGAGCTGTTTTTT. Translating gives CASSRLAGALNTGELFF.

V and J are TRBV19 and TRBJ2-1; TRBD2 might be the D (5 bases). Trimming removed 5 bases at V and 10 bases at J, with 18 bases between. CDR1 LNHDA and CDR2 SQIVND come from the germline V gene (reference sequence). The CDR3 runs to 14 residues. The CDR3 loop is CASSGLVAGTEQFF. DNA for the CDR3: TGTGCCAGTAGTGGCCTAGTGGCGGGTACCGAGCAGTTCTTC.

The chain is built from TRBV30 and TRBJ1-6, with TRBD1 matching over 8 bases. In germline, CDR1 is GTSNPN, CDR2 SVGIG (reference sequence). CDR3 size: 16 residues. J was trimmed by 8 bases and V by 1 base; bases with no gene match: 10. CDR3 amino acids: CAWSGGTGPMDSPLHF. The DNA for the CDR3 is TGTGCCTGGAGTGGGGGGACAGGACCCATGGATTCACCCCTCCACTTT. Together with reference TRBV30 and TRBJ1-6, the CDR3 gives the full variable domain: SQTIHQWPATLVQPVGSPLSLECTVEGTSNPNLYWYRQAAGRGLQLLFYSVGIGQISSEVPQNLSASRPQDRQFILSSKKLLLSDSGFYLCAWSGGTGPMDSPLHFGNGTRLTVT.

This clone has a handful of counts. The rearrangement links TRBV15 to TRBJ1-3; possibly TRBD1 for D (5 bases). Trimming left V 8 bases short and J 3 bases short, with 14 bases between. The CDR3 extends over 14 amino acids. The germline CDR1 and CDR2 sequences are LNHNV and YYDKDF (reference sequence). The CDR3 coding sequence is TGTGCCACCGCCGGCGGGGCGTTTGGAAACACCATATATTTT. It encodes CATAGGAFGNTIYF.

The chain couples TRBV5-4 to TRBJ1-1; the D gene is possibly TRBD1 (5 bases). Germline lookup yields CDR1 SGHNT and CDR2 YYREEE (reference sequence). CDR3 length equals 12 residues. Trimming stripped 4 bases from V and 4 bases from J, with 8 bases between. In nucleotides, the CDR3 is TGTGCCAGCAGCCCTACAGGCACTGAAGCTTTCTTT. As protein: CASSPTGTEAFF.

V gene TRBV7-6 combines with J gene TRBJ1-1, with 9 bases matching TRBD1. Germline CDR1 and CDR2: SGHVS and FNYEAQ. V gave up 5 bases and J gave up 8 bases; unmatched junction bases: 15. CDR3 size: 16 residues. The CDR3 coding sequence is TGTGCCAGCAGCCAAGGAGGGACAGGGCGGTTTGCGGAAGCTTTCTTT. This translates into CASSQGGTGRFAEAFF.

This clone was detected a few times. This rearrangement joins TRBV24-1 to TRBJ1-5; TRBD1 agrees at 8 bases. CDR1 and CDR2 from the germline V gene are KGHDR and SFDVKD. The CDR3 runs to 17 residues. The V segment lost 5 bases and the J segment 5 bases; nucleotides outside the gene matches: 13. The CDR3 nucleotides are TGTGCCACCAGTGCTCCTCTTGGACAGGGAGAGGATCAGCCCCAGCATTTT. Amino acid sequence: CATSAPLGQGEDQPQHF.

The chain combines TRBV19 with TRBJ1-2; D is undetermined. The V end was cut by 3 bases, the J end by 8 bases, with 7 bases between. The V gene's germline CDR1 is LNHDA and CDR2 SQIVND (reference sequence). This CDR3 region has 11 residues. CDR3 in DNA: TGTGCCAGTAGTATCGGGGAAGGCTACACCTTC. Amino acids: CASSIGEGYTF. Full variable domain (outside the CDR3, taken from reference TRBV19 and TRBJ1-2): DGGITQSPKYLFRKEGQNVTLSCEQNLNHDAMYWYRQDPGQGLRLIYYSQIVNDFQKGDIAEGYSVSREKKESFPLTVTSAQKNPTAFYLCASSIGEGYTFGSGTRLTVV.

The CDR3 here is CASSLKVSGTTGELFF. As DNA, the CDR3 is TGTGCCAGCAGCTTAAAAGTTAGCGGGACAACCGGGGAGCTGTTTTTT. V and J are TRBV7-9 and TRBJ2-2, with 8 positions matching TRBD2. Losses at the gene ends were 2 bases for V and 5 bases for J; bases not matched to a gene: 7. The CDR3 loop spans 16 amino acids. CDR1 SEHNR and CDR2 FQNEAQ come from the germline V gene (reference sequence).

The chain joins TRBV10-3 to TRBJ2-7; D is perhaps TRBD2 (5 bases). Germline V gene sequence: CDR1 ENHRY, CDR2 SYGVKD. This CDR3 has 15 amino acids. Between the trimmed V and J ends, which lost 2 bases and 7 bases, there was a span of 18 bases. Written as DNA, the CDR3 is TGTGCCATCAGTGAGGTCGGGCCCGTCGGGGAGGAGCAGTACTTC. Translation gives CAISEVGPVGEEQYF.

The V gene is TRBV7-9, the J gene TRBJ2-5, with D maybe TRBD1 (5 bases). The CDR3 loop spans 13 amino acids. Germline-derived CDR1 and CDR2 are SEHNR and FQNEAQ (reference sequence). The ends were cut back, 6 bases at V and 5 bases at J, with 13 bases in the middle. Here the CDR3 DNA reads TGTGCCAGCAGGAAGACAGAAGGGGAGACCCAGTACTTC. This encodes CASRKTEGETQYF.

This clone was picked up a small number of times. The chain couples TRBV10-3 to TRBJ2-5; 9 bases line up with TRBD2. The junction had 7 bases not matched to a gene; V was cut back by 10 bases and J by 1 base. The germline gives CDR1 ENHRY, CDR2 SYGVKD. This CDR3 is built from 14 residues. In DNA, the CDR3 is TGTGCCACCGGGACTAGCACCGGCCAAGAGACCCAGTACTTC. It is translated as CATGTSTGQETQYF.

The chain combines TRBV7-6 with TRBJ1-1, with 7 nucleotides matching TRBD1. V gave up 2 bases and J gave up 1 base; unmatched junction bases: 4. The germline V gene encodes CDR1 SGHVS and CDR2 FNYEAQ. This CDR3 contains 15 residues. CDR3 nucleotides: TGTGCCAGCAGCTTACGACAGGGTGGGAACACTGAAGCTTTCTTT. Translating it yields CASSLRQGGNTEAFF.

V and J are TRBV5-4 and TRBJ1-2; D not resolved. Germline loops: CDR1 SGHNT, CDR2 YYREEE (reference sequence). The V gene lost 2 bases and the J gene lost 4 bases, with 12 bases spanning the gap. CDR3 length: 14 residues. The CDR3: CASSLKGGTYGYTF. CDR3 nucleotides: TGTGCCAGCAGCTTAAAGGGAGGAACCTATGGCTACACCTTC. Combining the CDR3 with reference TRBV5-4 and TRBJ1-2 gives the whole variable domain ETGVTQSPTHLIKTRGQQVTLRCSSQSGHNTVSWYQQALGQGPQFIFQYYREEENGRGNFPPRFSGLQFPNYSSELNVNALELDDSALYLCASSLKGGTYGYTFGSGTRLTVV.

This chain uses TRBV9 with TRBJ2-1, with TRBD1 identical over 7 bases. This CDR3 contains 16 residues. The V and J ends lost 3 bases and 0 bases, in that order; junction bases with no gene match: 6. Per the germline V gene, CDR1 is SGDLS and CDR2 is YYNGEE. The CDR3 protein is CASSEAGDSSYNEQFF. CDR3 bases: TGTGCCAGCAGCGAAGCAGGGGACAGCTCCTACAATGAGCAGTTCTTC.

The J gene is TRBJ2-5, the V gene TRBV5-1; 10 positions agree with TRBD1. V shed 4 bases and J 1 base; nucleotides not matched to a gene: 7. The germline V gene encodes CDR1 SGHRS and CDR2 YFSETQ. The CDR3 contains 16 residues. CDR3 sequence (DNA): TGCGCCAGCAGCAGCGGGGGACAGGGGCCCCAAGAGACCCAGTACTTC. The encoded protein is CASSSGGQGPQETQYF.

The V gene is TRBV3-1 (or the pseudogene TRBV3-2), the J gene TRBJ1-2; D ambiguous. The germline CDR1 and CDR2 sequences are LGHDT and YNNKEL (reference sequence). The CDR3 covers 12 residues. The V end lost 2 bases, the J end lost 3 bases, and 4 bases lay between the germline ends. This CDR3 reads CASSQRDYGYTF. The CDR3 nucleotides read TGTGCCAGCAGCCAACGGGACTATGGCTACACCTTC.

The CDR3 DNA reads as TGTGCCACCAGCACTAGCCTGCGATATGAAGAGCAGTTCTTC. Translating it yields CATSTSLRYEEQFF. This sequence joins TRBV24-1 and TRBJ2-1, with D perhaps matching TRBD2 (6 bases). The CDR3 spans 14 residues. The V and J ends lost 7 bases and 10 bases respectively, with 19 bases between them. Germline V gene sequence: CDR1 KGHDR, CDR2 SFDVKD.

CDR3 sequence: CASSLDRTGGQPQHF. The DNA for the CDR3 is TGTGCCAGCAGCTTAGATCGGACAGGGGGTCAGCCCCAGCATTTT. The J gene is TRBJ1-5, the V gene TRBV11-2; 10 positions match TRBD1. The CDR3 length is 15 residues. Unmatched junction bases numbered 2, after V lost 0 bases and J lost 6 bases. Germline CDR1 reads SGHAT; CDR2 reads FQNNGV.